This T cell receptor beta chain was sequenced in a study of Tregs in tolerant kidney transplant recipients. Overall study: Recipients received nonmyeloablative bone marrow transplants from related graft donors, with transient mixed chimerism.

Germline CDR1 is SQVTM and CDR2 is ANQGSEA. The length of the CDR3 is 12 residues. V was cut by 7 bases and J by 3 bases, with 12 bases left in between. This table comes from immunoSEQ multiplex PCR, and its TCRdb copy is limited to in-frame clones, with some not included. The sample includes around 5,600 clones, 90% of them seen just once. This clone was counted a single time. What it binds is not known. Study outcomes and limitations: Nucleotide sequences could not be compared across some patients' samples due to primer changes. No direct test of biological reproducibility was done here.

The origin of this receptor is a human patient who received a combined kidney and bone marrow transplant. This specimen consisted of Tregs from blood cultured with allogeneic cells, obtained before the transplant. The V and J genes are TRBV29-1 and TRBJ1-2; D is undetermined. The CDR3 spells CSAHRLDYGYTF. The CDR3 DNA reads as TGCAGCGCCCATAGGCTGGACTATGGCTACACCTTC. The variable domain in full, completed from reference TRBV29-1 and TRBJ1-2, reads SAVISQKPSRDICQRGTSLTIQCQVDSQVTMMFWYRQQPGQSLTLIATANQGSEATYESGFVIDKFPISRPNLTFSTLTVSNMSPEDSSIYLCSAHRLDYGYTFGSGTRLTVV.